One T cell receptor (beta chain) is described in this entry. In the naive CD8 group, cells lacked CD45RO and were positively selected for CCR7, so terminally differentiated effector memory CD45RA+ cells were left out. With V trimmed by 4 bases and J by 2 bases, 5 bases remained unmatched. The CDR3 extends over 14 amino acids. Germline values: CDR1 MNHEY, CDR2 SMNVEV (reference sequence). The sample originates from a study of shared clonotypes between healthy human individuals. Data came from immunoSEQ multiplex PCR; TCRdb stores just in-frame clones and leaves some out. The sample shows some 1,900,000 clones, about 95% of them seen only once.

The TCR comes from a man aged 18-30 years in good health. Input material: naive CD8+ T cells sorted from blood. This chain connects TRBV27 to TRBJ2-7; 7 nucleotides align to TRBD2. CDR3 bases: TGTGCCAGCAGTTCCTTCGCGGGAGCCTACGAGCAGTACTTC. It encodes CASSSFAGAYEQYF.